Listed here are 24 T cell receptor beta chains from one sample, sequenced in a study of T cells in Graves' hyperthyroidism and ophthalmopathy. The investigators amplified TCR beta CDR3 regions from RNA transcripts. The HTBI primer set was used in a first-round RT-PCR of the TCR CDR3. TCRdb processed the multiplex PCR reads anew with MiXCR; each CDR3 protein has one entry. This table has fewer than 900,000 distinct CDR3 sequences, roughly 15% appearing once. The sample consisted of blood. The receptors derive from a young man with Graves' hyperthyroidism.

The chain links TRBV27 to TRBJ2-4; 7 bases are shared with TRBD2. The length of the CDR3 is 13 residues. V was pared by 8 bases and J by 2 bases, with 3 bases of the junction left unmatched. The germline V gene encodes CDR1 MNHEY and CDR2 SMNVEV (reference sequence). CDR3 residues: CASGLGPKNIQYF. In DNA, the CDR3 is TGTGCCAGCGGACTAGGTCCCAAAAACATTCAGTACTTC.

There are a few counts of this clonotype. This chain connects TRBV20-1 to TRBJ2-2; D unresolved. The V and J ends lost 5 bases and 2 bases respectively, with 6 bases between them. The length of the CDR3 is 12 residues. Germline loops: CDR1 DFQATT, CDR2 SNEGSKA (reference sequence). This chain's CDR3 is CSAARNTGELFF. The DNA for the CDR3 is TGCAGTGCTGCTAGAAACACCGGGGAGCTGTTTTTT.

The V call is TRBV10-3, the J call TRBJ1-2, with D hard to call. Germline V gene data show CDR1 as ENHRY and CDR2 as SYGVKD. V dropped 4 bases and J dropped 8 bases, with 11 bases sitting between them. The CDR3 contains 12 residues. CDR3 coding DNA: TGTGCCATCAGTGGTCAGATTGGCGGCTACACCTTC. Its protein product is CAISGQIGGYTF.

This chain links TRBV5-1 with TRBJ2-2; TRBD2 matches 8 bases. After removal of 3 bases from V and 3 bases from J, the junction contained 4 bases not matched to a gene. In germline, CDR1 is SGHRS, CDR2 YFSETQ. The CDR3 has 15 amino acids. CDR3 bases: TGCGCCAGCAGCTGGGGTAGCGGGGACACCGGGGAGCTGTTTTTT. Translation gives CASSWGSGDTGELFF.

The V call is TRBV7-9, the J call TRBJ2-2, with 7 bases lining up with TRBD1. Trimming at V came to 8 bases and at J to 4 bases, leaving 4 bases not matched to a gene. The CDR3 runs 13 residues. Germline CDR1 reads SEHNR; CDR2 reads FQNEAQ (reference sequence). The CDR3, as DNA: TGTGCCAGCCGACAGGGCCTCACCGGGGAGCTGTTTTTT. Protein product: CASRQGLTGELFF.

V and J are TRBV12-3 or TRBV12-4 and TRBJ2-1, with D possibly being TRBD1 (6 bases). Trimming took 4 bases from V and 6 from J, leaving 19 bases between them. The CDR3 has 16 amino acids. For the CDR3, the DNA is TGTGCCAGCAGTTCCACCCAGAAGGACAGTACCAATGAGCAGTTCTTC. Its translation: CASSSTQKDSTNEQFF.

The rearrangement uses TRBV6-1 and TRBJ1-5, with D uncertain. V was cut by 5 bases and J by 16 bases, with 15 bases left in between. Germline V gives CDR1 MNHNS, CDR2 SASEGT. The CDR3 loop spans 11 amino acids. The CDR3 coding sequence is TGTGCCAGCAGTAATGGGCTCTCTTTTCATTTT. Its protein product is CASSNGLSFHF.

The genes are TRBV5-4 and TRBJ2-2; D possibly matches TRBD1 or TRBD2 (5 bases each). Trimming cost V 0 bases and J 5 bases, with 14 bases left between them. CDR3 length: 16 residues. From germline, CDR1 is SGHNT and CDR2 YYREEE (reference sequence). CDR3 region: CASSLVARGVTGELFF. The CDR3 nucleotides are TGTGCCAGCAGCTTGGTGGCTAGGGGAGTGACCGGGGAGCTGTTTTTT.

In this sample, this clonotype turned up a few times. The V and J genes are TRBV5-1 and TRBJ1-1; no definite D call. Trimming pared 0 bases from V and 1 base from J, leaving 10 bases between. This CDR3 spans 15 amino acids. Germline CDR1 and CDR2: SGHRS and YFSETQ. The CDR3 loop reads CASSLGAARNTEAFF. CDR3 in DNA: TGCGCCAGCAGCTTGGGAGCCGCCCGGAACACTGAAGCTTTCTTT.

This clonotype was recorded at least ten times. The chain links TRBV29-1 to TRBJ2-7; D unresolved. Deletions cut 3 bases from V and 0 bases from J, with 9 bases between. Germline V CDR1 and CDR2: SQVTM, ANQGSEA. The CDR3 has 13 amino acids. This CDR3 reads CSVETQSSYEQYF. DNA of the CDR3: TGCAGCGTTGAGACTCAAAGCTCCTACGAGCAGTACTTC.

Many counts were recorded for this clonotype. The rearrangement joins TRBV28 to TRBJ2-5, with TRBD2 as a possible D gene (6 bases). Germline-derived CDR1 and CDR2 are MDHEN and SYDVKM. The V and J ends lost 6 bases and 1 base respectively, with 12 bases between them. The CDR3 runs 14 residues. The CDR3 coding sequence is TGTGCCAGCAGGGCGGCGGGGACCCAAGAGACCCAGTACTTC. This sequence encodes CASRAAGTQETQYF.

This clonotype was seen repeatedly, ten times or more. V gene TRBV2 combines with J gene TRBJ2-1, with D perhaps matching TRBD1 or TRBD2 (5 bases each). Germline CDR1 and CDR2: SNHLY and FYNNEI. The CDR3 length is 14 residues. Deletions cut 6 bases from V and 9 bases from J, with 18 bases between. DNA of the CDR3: TGTGCCAGCAGATATTTAGGGGCAGGAGGTGAGCAGTTCTTC. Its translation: CASRYLGAGGEQFF.

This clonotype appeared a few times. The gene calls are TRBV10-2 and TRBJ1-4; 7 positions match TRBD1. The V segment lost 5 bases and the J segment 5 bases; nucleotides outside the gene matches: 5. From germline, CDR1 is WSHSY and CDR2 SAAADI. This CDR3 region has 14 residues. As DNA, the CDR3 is TGCGCCAGCAGTCGGGACAGAGACAATGAAAAACTGTTTTTT. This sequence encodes CASSRDRDNEKLFF.

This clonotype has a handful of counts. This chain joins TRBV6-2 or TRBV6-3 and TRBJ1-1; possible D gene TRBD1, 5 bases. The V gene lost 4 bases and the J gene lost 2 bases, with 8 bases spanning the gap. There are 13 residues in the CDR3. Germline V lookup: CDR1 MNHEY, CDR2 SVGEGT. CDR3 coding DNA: TGTGCCAGCAGTTCCTGGGACAACACTGAAGCTTTCTTT. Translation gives CASSSWDNTEAFF.

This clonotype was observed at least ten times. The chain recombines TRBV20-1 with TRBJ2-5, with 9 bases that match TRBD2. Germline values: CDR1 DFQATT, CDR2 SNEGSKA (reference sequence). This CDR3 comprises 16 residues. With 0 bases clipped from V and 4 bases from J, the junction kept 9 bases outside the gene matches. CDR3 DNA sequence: TGCAGTGCTAGAGATCCCCGGCGGGAGGGGGGAGAGACCCAGTACTTC. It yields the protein CSARDPRREGGETQYF.

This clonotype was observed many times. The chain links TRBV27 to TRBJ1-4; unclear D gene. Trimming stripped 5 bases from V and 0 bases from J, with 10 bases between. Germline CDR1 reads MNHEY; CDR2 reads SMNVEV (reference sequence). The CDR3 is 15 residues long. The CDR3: CASSVGFATNEKLFF. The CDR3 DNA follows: TGTGCCAGCAGTGTTGGTTTTGCAACTAATGAAAAACTGTTTTTT.

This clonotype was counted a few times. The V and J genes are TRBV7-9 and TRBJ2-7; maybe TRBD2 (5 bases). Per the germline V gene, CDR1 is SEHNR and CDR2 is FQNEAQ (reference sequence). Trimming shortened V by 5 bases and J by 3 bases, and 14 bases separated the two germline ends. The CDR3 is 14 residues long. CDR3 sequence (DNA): TGTGCCAGCAGCCAGCGACTACGCGGCTACGAGCAGTACTTC. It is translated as CASSQRLRGYEQYF.

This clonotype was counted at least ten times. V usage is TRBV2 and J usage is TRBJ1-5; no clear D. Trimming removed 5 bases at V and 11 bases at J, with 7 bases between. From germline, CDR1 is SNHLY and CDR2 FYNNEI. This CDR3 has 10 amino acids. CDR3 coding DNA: TGTGCCAGCAGTCGCGAGACCCAGCATTTT. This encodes CASSRETQHF. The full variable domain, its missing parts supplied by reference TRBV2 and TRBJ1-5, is EPEVTQTPSHQVTQMGQEVILRCVPISNHLYFYWYRQILGQKVEFLVSFYNNEISEKSEIFDDQFSVERPDGSNFTLKIRSTKLEDSAMYFCASSRETQHFGDGTRLSIL.

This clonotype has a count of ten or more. CDR3 protein: CASSLAGTGDEQYF. The CDR3 region has the DNA TGTGCCAGCAGCTTAGCCGGGACAGGGGACGAGCAGTACTTC. This sequence joins TRBV7-9 and TRBJ2-7, with 10 positions matching TRBD1. This CDR3 region has 14 residues. Germline lookup yields CDR1 SEHNR and CDR2 FQNEAQ (reference sequence). V shed 0 bases and J 5 bases; nucleotides not matched to a gene: 1.

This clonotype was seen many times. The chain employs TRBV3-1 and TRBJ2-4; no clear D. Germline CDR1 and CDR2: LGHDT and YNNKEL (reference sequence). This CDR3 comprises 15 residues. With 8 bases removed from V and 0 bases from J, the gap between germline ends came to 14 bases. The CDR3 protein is CASGDTGVAKNIQYF. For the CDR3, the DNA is TGTGCCAGCGGAGACACTGGGGTAGCCAAAAACATTCAGTACTTC.

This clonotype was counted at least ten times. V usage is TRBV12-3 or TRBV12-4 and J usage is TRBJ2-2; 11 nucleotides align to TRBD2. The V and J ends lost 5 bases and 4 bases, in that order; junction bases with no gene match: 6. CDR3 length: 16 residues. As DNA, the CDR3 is TGTGCCAGCAGTCCCGAGACTAGCGGGACCACCGGGGAGCTGTTTTTT. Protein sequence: CASSPETSGTTGELFF.

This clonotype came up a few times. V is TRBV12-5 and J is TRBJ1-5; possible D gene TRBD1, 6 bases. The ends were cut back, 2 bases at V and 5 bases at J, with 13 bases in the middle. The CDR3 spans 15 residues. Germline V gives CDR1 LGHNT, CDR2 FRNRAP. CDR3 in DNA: TGTGCTAGTGGTTTGAACGGGGGGCCTCATCAGCCCCAGCATTTT. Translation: CASGLNGGPHQPQHF.

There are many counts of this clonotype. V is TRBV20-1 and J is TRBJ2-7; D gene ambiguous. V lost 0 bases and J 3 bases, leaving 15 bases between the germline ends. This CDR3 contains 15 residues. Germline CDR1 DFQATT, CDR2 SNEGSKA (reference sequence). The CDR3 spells CSARDSFGVGYEQYF. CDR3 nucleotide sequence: TGCAGTGCTAGAGATTCTTTCGGAGTTGGCTACGAGCAGTACTTC.

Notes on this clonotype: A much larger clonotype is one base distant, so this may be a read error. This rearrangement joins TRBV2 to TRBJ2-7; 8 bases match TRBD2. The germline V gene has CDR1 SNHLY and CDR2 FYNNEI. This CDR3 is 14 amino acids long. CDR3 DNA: TGTGCCTGCAGGGGCGGGGCGGGAGGATACGAGCAGTACTTC. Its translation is CACRGGAGGYEQYF.